These 10 T cell receptor beta chains came from one sample sequenced in a study of memory CD4+ T cells and cytomegalovirus serostatus. Generated by immunoSEQ multiplex PCR, the TCRdb table keeps only in-frame clones and is missing some. The data hold around 88,000 clones, with roughly 80% observed a single time. Single viable CD3+CD4+CD8-CD45RO+ cells were sorted as the memory CD4+ T cells. Sequenced sample: memory CD4+ T cells from blood. These TCRs come from an adult in good health and CMV-seropositive.

J is TRBJ1-3 and V is TRBV18; TRBD1 might be the D (6 bases). V lost 6 bases and J lost 4, with 16 bases in between. The germline gives CDR1 KGHSH, CDR2 LQKENI. The CDR3 contains 15 residues. CDR3 DNA: TGTGCCAGCTCCGGGGCAGGGGTCTTCGGAAACACCATATATTTT. It yields the protein CASSGAGVFGNTIYF. The variable domain in full, completed from reference TRBV18 and TRBJ1-3, reads NAGVMQNPRHLVRRRGQEARLRCSPMKGHSHVYWYRQLPEEGLKFMVYLQKENIIDESGMPKERFSAEFPKEGPSILRIQQVVRGDSAAYFCASSGAGVFGNTIYFGEGSWLTVV.

The rearrangement joins TRBV5-1 to TRBJ2-7; TRBD2 matches 11 bases. V was pared by 4 bases and J by 6 bases, with 9 bases of the junction left unmatched. CDR3 length equals 15 residues. Germline V gene lookup returns CDR1 SGHRS and CDR2 YFSETQ. The CDR3 region is CASSTSGRFVGEQYF. The DNA for the CDR3 is TGCGCCAGCAGCACTAGCGGGAGATTCGTGGGCGAGCAGTACTTC.

This chain links TRBV6-1 with TRBJ2-5; 13 nucleotides match TRBD2. J lost 5 bases, V lost 3 bases, and 6 bases had no gene match. Germline CDR1 reads MNHNS; CDR2 reads SASEGT. The CDR3 contains 16 residues. CDR3 residues: CASSEGGTSGIETQYF. The CDR3 nucleotides read TGTGCCAGCAGTGAGGGGGGGACTAGCGGGATTGAGACCCAGTACTTC.

This chain connects TRBV9 to TRBJ2-3; TRBD2 matches at 7 bases. Trimming removed 6 bases from V and 4 bases from J; junction bases left unmatched: 8. There are 14 residues in the CDR3. Germline V lookup: CDR1 SGDLS, CDR2 YYNGEE. This CDR3 is CASTAGVTPDTQYF. The CDR3 region has the DNA TGTGCCAGCACTGCGGGGGTAACCCCAGATACGCAGTATTTT.

The chain carries TRBV10-3 and TRBJ2-2; TRBD1 is a possible D gene (6 bases). The CDR3 is 15 residues long. Per germline, CDR1 ENHRY and CDR2 SYGVKD. V was clipped by 6 bases and J by 2 bases, with 13 bases between them. The CDR3 protein is CAIRRGGPNTGELFF. In DNA form, the CDR3 reads TGTGCCATCAGGAGAGGGGGTCCTAACACCGGGGAGCTGTTTTTT.

This sequence joins TRBV13 and TRBJ1-1; D possibly corresponds to TRBD1 (5 bases). V was trimmed by 5 bases and J by 2 bases, leaving 12 bases between them. Germline CDR1 is PRHDT and CDR2 is FYEKMQ (reference sequence). The CDR3 is made up of 14 amino acids. The CDR3 sequence: CASSASTANTEAFF. The CDR3 region has the DNA TGTGCCAGCAGCGCCTCGACAGCAAACACTGAAGCTTTCTTT.

This clone was observed a few times. This chain links TRBV18 with TRBJ1-5; D is unresolved. Germline loops: CDR1 KGHSH, CDR2 LQKENI. The length of the CDR3 is 13 residues. V dropped 5 bases and J dropped 3 bases, with 8 bases sitting between them. This CDR3 is CASSGAANQPQHF. The CDR3 coding sequence is TGTGCCAGCTCAGGAGCGGCCAATCAGCCCCAGCATTTT.

The J gene is TRBJ2-1, the V gene TRBV23-1; 10 bases agree with TRBD2. TRBV23-1 is marked as an open reading frame, function uncertain. Trimming at V came to 3 bases and at J to 3 bases, leaving 8 bases not matched to a gene. The CDR3 totals 17 residues. CDR3 in amino acids: CASSQNPIAGGYNEQFF. The CDR3 DNA is TGCGCCAGCAGTCAGAATCCAATAGCGGGGGGCTACAATGAGCAGTTCTTC.

The rearrangement links TRBV7-2 to TRBJ2-2, with D maybe TRBD2 (6 bases). CDR1 is SGHTA, CDR2 FQGNSA, per germline. The CDR3 is 15 amino acids. The ends were cut back, 4 bases at V and 4 bases at J, with 13 bases in the middle. Here the CDR3 reads CASSSGGRGTGELFF. In nucleotides, the CDR3 is TGTGCCAGCAGCTCCGGGGGTCGGGGCACCGGGGAGCTGTTTTTT.

The V call is TRBV25-1, the J call TRBJ2-7; tentatively, D is TRBD1 (6 bases). CDR1 and CDR2 (germline): MGHDK, SYGVNS. V dropped 7 bases and J dropped 3 bases, with 16 bases sitting between them. CDR3 length equals 14 residues. CDR3 loop: CASTKTGSDYEQYF. The CDR3, as DNA: TGTGCCAGCACCAAAACAGGGTCGGACTACGAGCAGTACTTC.